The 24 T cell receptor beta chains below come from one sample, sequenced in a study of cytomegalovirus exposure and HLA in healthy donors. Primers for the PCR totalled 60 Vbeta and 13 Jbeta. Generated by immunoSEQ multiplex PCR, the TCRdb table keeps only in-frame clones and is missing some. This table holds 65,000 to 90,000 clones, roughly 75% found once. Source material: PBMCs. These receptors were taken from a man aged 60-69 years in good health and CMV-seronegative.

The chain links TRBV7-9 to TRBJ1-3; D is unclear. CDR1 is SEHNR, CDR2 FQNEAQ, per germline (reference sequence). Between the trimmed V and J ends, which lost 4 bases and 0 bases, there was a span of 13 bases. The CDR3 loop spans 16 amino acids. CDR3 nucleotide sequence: TGTGCCAGCAGCTCTGCTAGACGGGGCTCTGGAAACACCATATATTTT. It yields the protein CASSSARRGSGNTIYF.

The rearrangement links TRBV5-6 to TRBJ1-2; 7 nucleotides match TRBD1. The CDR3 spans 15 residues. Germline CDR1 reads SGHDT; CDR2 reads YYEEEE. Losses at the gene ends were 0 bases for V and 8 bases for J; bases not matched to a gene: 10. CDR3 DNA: TGTGCCAGCAGCTTGGCCAGACAGGGAGTAAGGGGCTACACCTTC. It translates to CASSLARQGVRGYTF.

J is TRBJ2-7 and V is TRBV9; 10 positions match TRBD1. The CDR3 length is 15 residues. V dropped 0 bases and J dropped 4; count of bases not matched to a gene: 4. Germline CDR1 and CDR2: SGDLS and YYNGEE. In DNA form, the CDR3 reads TGTGCCAGCAGCGTAGGACAGGGGGCGTTGTACGAGCAGTACTTC. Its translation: CASSVGQGALYEQYF.

DNA for the CDR3: TGCGCCAGCAGCTTGGAGGGGGATAAGCCCCAGCATTTT. Amino acids: CASSLEGDKPQHF. The chain uses TRBV5-1 and TRBJ1-5, with D maybe TRBD1 (6 bases). The germline V gene encodes CDR1 SGHRS and CDR2 YFSETQ. The CDR3 is made up of 13 amino acids. V lost 0 bases and J lost 8, with 9 bases in between. Variable domain in full (rest from reference TRBV5-1 and TRBJ1-5): KAGVTQTPRYLIKTRGQQVTLSCSPISGHRSVSWYQQTPGQGLQFLFEYFSETQRNKGNFPGRFSGRQFSNSRSEMNVSTLELGDSALYLCASSLEGDKPQHFGDGTRLSIL.

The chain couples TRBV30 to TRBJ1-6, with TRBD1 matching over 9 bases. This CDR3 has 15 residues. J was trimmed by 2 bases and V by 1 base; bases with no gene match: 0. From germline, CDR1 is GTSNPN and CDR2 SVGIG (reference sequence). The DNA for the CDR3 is TGTGCCTGGAGTGGACAGGGGGCCTATAATTCACCCCTCCACTTT. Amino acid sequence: CAWSGQGAYNSPLHF.

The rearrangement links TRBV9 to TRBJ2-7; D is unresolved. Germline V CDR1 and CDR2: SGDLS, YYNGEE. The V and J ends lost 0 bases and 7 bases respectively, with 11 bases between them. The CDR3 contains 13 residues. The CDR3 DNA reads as TGTGCCAGCAGCGTAGCCCCTATGAGGGAGCAGTACTTC. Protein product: CASSVAPMREQYF.

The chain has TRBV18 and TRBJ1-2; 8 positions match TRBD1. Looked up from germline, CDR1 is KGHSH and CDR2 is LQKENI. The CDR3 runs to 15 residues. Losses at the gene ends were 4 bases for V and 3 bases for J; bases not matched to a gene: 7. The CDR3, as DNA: TGTGCCAGCTCACAAGCCAGGGGGCAAGACTATGGCTACACCTTC. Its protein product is CASSQARGQDYGYTF.

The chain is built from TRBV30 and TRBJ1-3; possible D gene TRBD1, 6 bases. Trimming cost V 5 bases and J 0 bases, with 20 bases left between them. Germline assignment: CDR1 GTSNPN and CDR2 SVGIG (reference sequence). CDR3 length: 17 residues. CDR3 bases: TGTGCCTGGGCTCCCTCGACAGGCCATCCCTCTGGAAACACCATATATTTT. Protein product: CAWAPSTGHPSGNTIYF.

CDR3 bases: TGTGCCAGCAGTTCTAGACAGGCAGGCTACACCTTC. Amino acids: CASSSRQAGYTF. The chain recombines TRBV6-5 with TRBJ1-2; TRBD1 might be the D (6 bases). V gave up 4 bases and J gave up 8 bases, with 11 bases separating them. Germline V gene data show CDR1 as MNHEY and CDR2 as SVGAGI. The CDR3 spans 12 residues.

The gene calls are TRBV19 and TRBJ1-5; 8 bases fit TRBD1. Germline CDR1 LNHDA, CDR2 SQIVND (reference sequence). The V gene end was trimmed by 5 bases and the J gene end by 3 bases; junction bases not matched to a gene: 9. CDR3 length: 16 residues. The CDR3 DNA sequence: TGTGCCAGTAGTTCCTCGACAGGGGTCCTCAATCAGCCCCAGCATTTT. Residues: CASSSSTGVLNQPQHF.

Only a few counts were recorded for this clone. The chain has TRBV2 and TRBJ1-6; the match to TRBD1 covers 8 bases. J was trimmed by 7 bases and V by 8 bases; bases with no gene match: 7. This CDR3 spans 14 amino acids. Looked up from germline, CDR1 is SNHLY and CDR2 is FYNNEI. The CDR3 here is CASSLRQGNSPLHF. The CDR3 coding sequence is TGTGCCAGCTCCCTCCGACAGGGGAATTCACCCCTCCACTTT.

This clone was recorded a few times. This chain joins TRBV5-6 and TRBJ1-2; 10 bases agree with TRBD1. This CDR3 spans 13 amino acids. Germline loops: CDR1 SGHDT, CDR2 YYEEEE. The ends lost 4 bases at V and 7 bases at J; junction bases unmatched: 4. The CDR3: CASSPGTGAGYTF. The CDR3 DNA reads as TGTGCCAGCAGCCCGGGGACAGGGGCTGGCTACACCTTC.

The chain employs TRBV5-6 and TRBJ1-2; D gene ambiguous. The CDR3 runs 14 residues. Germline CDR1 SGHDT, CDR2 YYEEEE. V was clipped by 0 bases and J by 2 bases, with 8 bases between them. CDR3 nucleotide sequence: TGTGCCAGCAGCTTGGTCAGCGGGAACTATGGCTACACCTTC. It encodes CASSLVSGNYGYTF.

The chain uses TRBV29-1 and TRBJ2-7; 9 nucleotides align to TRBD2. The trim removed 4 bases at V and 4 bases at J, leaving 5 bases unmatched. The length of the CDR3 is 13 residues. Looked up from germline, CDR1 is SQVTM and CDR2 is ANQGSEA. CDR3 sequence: CSVGLAGSYEQYF. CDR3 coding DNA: TGCAGCGTTGGTCTAGCGGGGTCGTACGAGCAGTACTTC.

CDR3 region: CASSLGLLAYEQYF. The CDR3 nucleotides are TGCGCCAGCAGCTTGGGACTGCTCGCCTACGAGCAGTACTTC. V usage is TRBV5-1 and J usage is TRBJ2-7; D remains ambiguous. This CDR3 comprises 14 residues. From germline, CDR1 is SGHRS and CDR2 YFSETQ. Trimming took off 0 bases at V and 2 bases at J, with 9 bases between the two ends.

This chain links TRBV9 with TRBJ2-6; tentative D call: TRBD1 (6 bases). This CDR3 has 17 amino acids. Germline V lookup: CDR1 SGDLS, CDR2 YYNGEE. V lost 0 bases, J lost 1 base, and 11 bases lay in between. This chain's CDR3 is CASSVGVGQSGANVLTF. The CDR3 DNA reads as TGTGCCAGCAGCGTAGGGGTCGGACAGTCTGGGGCCAACGTCCTGACTTTC.

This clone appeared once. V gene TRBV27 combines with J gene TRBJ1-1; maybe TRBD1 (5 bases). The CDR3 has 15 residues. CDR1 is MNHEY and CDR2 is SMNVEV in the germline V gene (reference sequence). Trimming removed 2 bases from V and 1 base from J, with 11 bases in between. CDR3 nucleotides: TGTGCCAGCAGTTTAGTCCAGGGTACGAACACTGAAGCTTTCTTT. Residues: CASSLVQGTNTEAFF.

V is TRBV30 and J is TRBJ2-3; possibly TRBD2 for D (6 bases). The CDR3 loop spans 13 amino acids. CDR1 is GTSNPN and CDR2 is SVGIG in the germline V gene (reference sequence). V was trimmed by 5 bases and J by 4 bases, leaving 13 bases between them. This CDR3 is CAWAWRGSDTQYF. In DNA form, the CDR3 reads TGTGCCTGGGCTTGGCGGGGCTCAGATACGCAGTATTTT.

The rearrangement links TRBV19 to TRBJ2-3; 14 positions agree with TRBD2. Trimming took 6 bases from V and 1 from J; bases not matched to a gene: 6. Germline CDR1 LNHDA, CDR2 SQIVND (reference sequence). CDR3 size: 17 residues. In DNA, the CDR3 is TGTGCCAGTAGAAGGTGGGGACTAGCGGGGGGCACAGATACGCAGTATTTT. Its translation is CASRRWGLAGGTDTQYF. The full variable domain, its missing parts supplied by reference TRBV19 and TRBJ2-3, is DGGITQSPKYLFRKEGQNVTLSCEQNLNHDAMYWYRQDPGQGLRLIYYSQIVNDFQKGDIAEGYSVSREKKESFPLTVTSAQKNPTAFYLCASRRWGLAGGTDTQYFGPGTRLTVL.

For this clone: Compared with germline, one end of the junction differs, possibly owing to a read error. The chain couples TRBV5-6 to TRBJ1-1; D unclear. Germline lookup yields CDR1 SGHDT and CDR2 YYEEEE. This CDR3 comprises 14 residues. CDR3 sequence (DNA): TGTGCCAGCACCTTGGGCGGGGTTAACACTGAAGCTTTCTTT. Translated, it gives CASTLGGVNTEAFF.

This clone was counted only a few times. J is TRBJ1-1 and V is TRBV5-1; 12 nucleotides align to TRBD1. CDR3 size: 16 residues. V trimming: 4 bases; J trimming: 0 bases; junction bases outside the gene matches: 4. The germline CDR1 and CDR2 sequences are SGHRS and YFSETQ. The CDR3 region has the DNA TGCGCCAGCAGCGACCGGGACAGGGGGCTGAACACTGAAGCTTTCTTT. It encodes CASSDRDRGLNTEAFF.

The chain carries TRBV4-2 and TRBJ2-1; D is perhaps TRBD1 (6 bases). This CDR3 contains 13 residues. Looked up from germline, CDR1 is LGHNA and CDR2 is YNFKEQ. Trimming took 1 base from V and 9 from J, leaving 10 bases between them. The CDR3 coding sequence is TGTGCCAGCAGCCAAGGAGGGGGTACTGAGCAGTTCTTC. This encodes CASSQGGGTEQFF.

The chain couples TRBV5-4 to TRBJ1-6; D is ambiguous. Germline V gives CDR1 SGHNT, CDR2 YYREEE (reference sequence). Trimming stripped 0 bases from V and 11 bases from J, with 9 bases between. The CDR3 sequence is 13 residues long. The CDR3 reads CASSLVAEAPLHF. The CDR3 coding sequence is TGTGCCAGCAGCTTGGTTGCCGAGGCACCCCTCCACTTT.

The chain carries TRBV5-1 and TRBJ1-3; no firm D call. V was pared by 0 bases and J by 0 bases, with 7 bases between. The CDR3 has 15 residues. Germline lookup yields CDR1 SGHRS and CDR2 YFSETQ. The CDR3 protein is CASSLGAGSGNTIYF. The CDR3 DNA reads TGCGCCAGCAGCTTGGGGGCAGGCTCTGGAAACACCATATATTTT.